What follows is one T cell receptor beta chain and its context. The V gene lost 6 bases and the J gene lost 4 bases, with 15 bases spanning the gap. This CDR3 contains 14 residues. Per the germline V gene, CDR1 is MDHEN and CDR2 is SYDVKM. The repertoire was sequenced with immunoSEQ multiplex PCR; TCRdb's copy has only in-frame clones and lacks some. The sample's table shows approximately 190,000 clones. This sample stems from a study of control samples from healthy donors and cancer patients. What was sequenced was blood. The chain has TRBV28 and TRBJ1-1; D uncertain. The sequence was collected from a woman between 25 and 40 years old in good health. The CDR3 here is CASRPLGRGTEAFF. CDR3 DNA: TGTGCCAGCAGACCGTTGGGCCGGGGCACTGAAGCTTTCTTT.